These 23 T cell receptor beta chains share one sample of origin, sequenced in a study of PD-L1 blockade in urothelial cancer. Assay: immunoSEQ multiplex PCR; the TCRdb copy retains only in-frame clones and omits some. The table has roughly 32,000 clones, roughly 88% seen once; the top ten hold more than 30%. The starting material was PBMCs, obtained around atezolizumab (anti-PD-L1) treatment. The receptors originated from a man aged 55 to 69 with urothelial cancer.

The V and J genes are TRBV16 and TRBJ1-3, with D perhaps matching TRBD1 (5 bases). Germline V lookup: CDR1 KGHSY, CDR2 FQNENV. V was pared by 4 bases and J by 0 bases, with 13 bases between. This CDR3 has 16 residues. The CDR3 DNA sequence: TGTGCCAGCAGCCCCCCCGACAGAGACTCTGGAAACACCATATATTTT. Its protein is CASSPPDRDSGNTIYF.

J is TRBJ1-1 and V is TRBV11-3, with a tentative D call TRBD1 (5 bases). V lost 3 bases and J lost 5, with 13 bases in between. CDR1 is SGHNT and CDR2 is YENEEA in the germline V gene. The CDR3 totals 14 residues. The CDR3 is CASSLNRMRTEAFF. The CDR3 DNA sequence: TGTGCCAGCAGCTTGAACAGGATGAGGACTGAAGCTTTCTTT. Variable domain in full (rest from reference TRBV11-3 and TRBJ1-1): EAGVVQSPRYKIIEKKQPVAFWCNPISGHNTLYWYLQNLGQGPELLIRYENEEAVDDSQLPKDRFSAERLKGVDSTLKIQPAELGDSAVYLCASSLNRMRTEAFFGQGTRLTVV.

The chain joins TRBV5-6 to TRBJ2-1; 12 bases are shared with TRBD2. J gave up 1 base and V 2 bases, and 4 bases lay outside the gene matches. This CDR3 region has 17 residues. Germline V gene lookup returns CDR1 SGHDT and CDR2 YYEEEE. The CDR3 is CASSFLAGGISYNEQFF. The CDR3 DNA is TGTGCCAGCAGCTTTCTAGCGGGAGGGATTTCCTACAATGAGCAGTTCTTC. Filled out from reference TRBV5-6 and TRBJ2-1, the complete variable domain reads DAGVTQSPTHLIKTRGQQVTLRCSPKSGHDTVSWYQQALGQGPQFIFQYYEEEERQRGNFPDRFSGHQFPNYSSELNVNALLLGDSALYLCASSFLAGGISYNEQFFGPGTRLTVL.

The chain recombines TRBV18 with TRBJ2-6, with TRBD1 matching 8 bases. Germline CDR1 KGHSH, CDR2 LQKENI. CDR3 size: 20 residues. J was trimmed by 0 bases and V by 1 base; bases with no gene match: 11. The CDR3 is CASSPLGTGNVFSGANVLTF. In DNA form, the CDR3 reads TGTGCCAGCTCACCACTTGGGACAGGCAATGTTTTCTCTGGGGCCAACGTCCTGACTTTC.

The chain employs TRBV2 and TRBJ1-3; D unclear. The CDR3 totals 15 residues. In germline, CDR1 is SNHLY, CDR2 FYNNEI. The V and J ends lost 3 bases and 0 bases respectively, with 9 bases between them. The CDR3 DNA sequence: TGTGCCAGCAGTGATGGAGTACTCTCTGGAAACACCATATATTTT. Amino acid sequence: CASSDGVLSGNTIYF.

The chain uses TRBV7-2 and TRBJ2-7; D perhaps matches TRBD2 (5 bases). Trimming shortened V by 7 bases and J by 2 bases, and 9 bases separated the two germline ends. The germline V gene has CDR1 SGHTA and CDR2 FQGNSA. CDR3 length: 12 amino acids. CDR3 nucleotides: TGTGCCAGCAACACCGGGACCTACGAGCAGTACTTC. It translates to CASNTGTYEQYF.

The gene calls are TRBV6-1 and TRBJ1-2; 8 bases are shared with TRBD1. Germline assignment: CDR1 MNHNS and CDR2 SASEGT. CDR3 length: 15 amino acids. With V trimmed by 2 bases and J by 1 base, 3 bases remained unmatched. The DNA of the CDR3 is TGTGCCAGCAGTGAACAGGGGGCGAGTAACTATGGCTACACCTTC. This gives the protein CASSEQGASNYGYTF.

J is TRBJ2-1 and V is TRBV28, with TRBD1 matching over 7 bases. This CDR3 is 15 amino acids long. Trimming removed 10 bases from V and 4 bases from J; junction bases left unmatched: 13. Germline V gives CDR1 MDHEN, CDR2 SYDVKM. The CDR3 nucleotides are TGTGCCACCCTAGGGGGCAGGACAGCATACAATGAGCAGTTCTTC. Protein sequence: CATLGGRTAYNEQFF.

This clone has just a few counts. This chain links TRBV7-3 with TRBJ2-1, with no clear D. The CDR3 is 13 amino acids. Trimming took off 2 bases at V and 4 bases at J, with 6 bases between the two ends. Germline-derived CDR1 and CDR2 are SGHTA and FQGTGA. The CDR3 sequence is CASSLSAYNEQFF. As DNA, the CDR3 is TGTGCCAGCAGCTTATCAGCGTACAATGAGCAGTTCTTC.

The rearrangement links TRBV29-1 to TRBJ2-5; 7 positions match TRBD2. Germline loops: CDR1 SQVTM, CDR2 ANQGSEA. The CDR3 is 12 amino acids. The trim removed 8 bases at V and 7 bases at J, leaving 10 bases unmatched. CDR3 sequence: CSPREGEGTQYF. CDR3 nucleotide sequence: TGCAGCCCACGGGAAGGGGAGGGGACCCAGTACTTC.

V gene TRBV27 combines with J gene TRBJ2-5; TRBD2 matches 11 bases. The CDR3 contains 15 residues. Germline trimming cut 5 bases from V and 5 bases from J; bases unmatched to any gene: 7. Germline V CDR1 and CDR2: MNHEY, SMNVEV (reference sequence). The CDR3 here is CASSPGPSGRETQYF. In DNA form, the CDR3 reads TGTGCCAGCAGTCCCGGCCCTAGCGGGAGGGAGACCCAGTACTTC.

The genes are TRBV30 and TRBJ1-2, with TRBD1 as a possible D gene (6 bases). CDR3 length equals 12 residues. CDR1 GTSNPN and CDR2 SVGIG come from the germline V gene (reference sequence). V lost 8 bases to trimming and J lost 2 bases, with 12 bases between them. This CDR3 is CAAGQLNYGYTF. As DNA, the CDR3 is TGTGCCGCCGGACAGTTAAACTATGGCTACACCTTC.

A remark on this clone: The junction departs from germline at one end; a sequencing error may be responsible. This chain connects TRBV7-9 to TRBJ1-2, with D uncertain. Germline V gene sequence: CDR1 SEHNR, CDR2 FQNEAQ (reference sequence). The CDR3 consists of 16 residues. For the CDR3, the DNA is TGTGCCAGCAGCTTAGTTTCTTTCGTTACTAACTATGGCCACACCTTC. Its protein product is CASSLVSFVTNYGHTF.

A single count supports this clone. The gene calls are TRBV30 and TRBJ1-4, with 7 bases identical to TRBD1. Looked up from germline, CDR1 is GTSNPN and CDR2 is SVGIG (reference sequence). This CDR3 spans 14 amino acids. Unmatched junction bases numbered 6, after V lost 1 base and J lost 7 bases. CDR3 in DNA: TGTGCCTGGAGTGAGGGGGCTCATGGTGAAAAACTGTTTTTT. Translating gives CAWSEGAHGEKLFF. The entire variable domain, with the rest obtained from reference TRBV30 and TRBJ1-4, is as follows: SQTIHQWPATLVQPVGSPLSLECTVEGTSNPNLYWYRQAAGRGLQLLFYSVGIGQISSEVPQNLSASRPQDRQFILSSKKLLLSDSGFYLCAWSEGAHGEKLFFGSGTQLSVL.

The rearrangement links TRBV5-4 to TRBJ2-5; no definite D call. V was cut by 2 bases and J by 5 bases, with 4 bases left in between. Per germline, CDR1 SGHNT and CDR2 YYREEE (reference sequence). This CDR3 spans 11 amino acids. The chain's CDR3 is CASSFGETQYF. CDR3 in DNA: TGTGCCAGCAGCTTCGGGGAGACCCAGTACTTC. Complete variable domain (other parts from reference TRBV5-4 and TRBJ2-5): ETGVTQSPTHLIKTRGQQVTLRCSSQSGHNTVSWYQQALGQGPQFIFQYYREEENGRGNFPPRFSGLQFPNYSSELNVNALELDDSALYLCASSFGETQYFGPGTRLLVL.

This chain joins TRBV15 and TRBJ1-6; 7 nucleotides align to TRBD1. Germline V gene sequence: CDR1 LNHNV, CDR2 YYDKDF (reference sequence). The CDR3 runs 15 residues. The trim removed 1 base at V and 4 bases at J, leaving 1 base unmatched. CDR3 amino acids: CATSRGTGYNSPLHF. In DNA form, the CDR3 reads TGTGCCACCAGCAGAGGGACAGGTTATAATTCACCCCTCCACTTT.

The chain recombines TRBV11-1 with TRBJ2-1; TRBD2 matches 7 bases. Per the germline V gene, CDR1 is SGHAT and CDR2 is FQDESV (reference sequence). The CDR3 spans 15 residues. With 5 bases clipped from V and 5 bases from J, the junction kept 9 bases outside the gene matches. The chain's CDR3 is CASSVAQRGNNEQFF. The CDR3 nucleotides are TGTGCCAGCAGCGTCGCTCAGCGGGGCAACAATGAGCAGTTCTTC.

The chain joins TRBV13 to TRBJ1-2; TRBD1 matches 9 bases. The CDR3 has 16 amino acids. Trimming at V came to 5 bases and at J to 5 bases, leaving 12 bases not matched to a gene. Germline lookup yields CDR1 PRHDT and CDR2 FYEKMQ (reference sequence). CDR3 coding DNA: TGTGCCAGCAGCCCGAACCTCCGGGACAGGGTATATGGCTACACCTTC. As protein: CASSPNLRDRVYGYTF.

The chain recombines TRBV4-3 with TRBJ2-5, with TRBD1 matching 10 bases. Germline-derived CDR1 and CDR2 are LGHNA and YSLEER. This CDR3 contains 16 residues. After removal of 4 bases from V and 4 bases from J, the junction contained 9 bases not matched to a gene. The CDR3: CASSPSGQGVPETQYF. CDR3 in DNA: TGCGCCAGCAGCCCCAGCGGACAGGGGGTCCCAGAGACCCAGTACTTC.

The CDR3 sequence is CAWSKGLAGLSYEQYF. CDR3 in DNA: TGTGCCTGGAGTAAGGGACTAGCGGGTCTATCCTACGAGCAGTACTTC. The gene calls are TRBV30 and TRBJ2-7; 12 nucleotides agree with TRBD2. The germline V gene has CDR1 GTSNPN and CDR2 SVGIG (reference sequence). The CDR3 is 16 amino acids. V dropped 2 bases and J dropped 1; count of bases not matched to a gene: 6.

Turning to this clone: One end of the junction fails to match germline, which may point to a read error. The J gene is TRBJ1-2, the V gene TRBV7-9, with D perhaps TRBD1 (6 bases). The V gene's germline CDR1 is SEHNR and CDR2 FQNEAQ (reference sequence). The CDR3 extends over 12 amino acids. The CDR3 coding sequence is TGTGCCAGCAGCTCGCAGGGGTTCCTCACTTTCTTC. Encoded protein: CASSSQGFLTFF.

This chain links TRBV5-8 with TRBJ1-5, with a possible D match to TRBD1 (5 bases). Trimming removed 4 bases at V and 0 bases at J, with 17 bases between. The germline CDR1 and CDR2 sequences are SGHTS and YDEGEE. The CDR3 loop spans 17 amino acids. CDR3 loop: CASSIAEGGGSNQPQHF. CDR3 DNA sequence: TGTGCCAGCAGCATCGCGGAGGGCGGGGGTAGCAATCAGCCCCAGCATTTT.

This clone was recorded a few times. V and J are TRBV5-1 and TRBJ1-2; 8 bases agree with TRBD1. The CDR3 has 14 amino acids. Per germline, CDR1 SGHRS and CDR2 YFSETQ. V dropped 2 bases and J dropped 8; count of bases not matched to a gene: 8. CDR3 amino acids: CASSFQDRGEGYTF. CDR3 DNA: TGCGCCAGCAGCTTCCAAGACAGGGGCGAGGGCTACACCTTC.